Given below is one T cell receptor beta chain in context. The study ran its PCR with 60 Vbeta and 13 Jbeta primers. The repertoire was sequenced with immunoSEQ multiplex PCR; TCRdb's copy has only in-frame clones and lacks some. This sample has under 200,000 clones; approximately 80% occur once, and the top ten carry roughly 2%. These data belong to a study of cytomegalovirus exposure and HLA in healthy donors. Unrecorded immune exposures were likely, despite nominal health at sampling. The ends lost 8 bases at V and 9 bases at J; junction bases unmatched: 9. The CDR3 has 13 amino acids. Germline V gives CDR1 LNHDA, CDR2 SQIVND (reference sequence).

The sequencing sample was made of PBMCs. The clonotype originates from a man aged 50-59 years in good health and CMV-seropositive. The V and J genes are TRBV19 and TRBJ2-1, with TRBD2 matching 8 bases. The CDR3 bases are TGTGCCAGTGGTGGTAGCGGGGTTGGTGAGCAGTTCTTC. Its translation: CASGGSGVGEQFF.